This TCR beta chain originates from a study of T cell responses to AZD1222 COVID-19 vaccine (dated by TCRdb to about 2021). Background on the whole study: TCR sequencing covered 233 trial participants: some 210 given two doses of AZD1222 and 26 given two doses of MenACWY control vaccine. Trial participants were enrolled into age subgroups of 18-55, 56-69 and 70-plus years, which contained around 150, 29 and 61 TCR-sequenced participants, respectively. Points the paper makes about the study in general: Because no day 14 peak-response samples were available, repertoires were characterized only after the peak T cell response. Participants were mostly white British, with more females than males. The authors suggested clonal diversity may have been underestimated. After two AZD1222 doses, spike-specific TCR breadth and depth were significantly higher than at day 0 and than in MenACWY recipients. Epitopes outside the regions mutated in the B.1.351 and B.1.1.7 variants were reportedly recognized by nearly half of the unique spike-specific TCRs. CD4 TCRs associated with the vaccine covered the entire spike protein, and the dominant responses were in regions 160-218 and 743-854. In the small 56-69-year group, the increase in depth fell short of significance, most likely because of low power. Conclusions about previously exposed vaccinees are limited because only six or seven AZD1222 recipients were SARS-CoV-2 seropositive at baseline.

The CDR3 regions of human TCRbeta chains were analyzed by immunosequencing. The study's own analysis went as follows. TCRs in the repertoires were matched against a reference library of SARS-CoV-2-specific TCRs that had been generated with the MIRA antigen-specificity platform. Breadth meant the fraction of unique TCRs that were SARS-CoV-2-associated, whereas depth meant the fraction of total T cells that were SARS-CoV-2-associated. Each spike-specific TCR was assigned to its reactive spike region and to a CD4 or CD8 class using the MIRA data. Log10-transformed breadth and depth values were compared by one-way ANOVA with Sidak's multiple comparisons tests. This is the immuneACCESS table as TCRdb keeps it, with only in-frame sequences that have V and J called. A part of the clones is gone; compared with another copy, unresolved V genes explain less than half, and the rest is unexplained. From that table come the V and J calls and clone size; the DNA was used to work out D and trimming. The sample contains some 140,000 clones, 70% to 90% of them found a single time. The top ten clonotypes cover approximately 8% of the sample.

The time point label on this specimen signifies: about 28 days (+/-7) after the second vaccine dose. The label giving this sample's treatment or condition can be read as: meningococcal conjugate vaccine given as trial control. The vaccinee samples were drawn from two UK trials, COV001 and COV002, one of which was a single-blind randomized controlled phase 2/3 trial testing AZD1222 (ChAdOx1 nCoV-19) in healthy adults. Trial participant PBMC samples were collected at day 0 and day 28 after the second dose for TCRbeta chain sequencing. The trim is 6 bases for V and 4 bases for J, with a gap of 8 bases between the germline ends. According to the germline V gene, CDR1 reads ENHRY and CDR2 reads SYGVKD. Its CDR3 holds 12 amino acids, cysteine through phenylalanine. The read is trimmed to its CDR3 DNA, 36 bases read in frame from base 1. With respect to this clone: This clone's antigen is unknown. No much larger clone exists at a distance of one base, and base qualities are not known.

The rearrangement joined TRBV10-3 to TRBJ2-3; the D gene is possibly TRBD2, with 5 bases matching. The clonotype originates from an adult who received the MenACWY meningococcal vaccine as a control. The sample was peripheral blood, taken 28 days after the second dose of the MenACWY control vaccine. The nucleotide sequence is TGTGCCATCAGAGCGGCCCCAGATACGCAGTATTTT. This codes for CAIRAAPDTQYF.